These 32 T cell receptor beta chains came from one sample sequenced in a study of control samples from healthy donors and cancer patients (TCRdb year 2020). Library preparation used the immunoSEQ multiplex PCR assay. TCRdb re-hosts the immuneACCESS table, in-frame sequences only. Its copies lack some clones; in the studies checked, an unresolved V gene accounts for under half of them, and the cause for the rest is not known. The sample contains about 140,000 clones, under 95% of them found a single time. The biggest ten clones account for over 10% of the sample. Sequenced sample: blood. The receptors originated from a man between 40 and 49 years old in good health.

Only a few counts were recorded for this clone. The chain carries TRBV5-4 and TRBJ2-2, with D possibly being TRBD2 (5 bases). The CDR3 spans 13 residues. Germline V lookup: CDR1 SGHNT, CDR2 YYREEE (reference sequence). The V gene lost 4 bases and the J gene lost 5 bases, with 9 bases spanning the gap. Here the CDR3 DNA reads TGTGCCAGCAGCCCGGAGCGGACCGGGGAGCTGTTTTTT. Translating gives CASSPERTGELFF.

The chain recombines TRBV6-1 with TRBJ1-2; D perhaps matches TRBD1 (6 bases). Germline V lookup: CDR1 MNHNS, CDR2 SASEGT. Trimming left V 2 bases short and J 6 bases short, with 19 bases between. The CDR3 is made up of 16 amino acids. The chain's CDR3 is CASSEHFVQGPHGYTF. The CDR3 nucleotides read TGTGCCAGCAGTGAACATTTCGTCCAGGGGCCTCATGGCTACACCTTC.

V is TRBV28 and J is TRBJ2-2; 9 nucleotides line up with TRBD1. The CDR3 runs to 18 residues. The germline gives CDR1 MDHEN, CDR2 SYDVKM. The ends lost 5 bases at V and 0 bases at J; junction bases unmatched: 10. CDR3 amino acids: CASSPLIGQGSNTGELFF. In nucleotides, the CDR3 is TGTGCCAGCAGTCCCCTTATCGGACAGGGGTCGAACACCGGGGAGCTGTTTTTT.

For the CDR3, the DNA is TGTGCCTGGAGTGTTGTGGGGCCCCACGAGCAGTACTTC. It is translated as CAWSVVGPHEQYF. The chain carries TRBV30 and TRBJ2-7; D perhaps matches TRBD1 (5 bases). The V end was cut by 0 bases, the J end by 5 bases, with 11 bases between. This CDR3 has 13 residues. The germline V gene has CDR1 GTSNPN and CDR2 SVGIG (reference sequence).

V is TRBV5-6 and J is TRBJ2-2, with unresolved D. V gave up 0 bases and J gave up 3 bases, with 6 bases separating them. CDR1 is SGHDT and CDR2 is YYEEEE in the germline V gene. CDR3 size: 14 residues. The CDR3 is CASSLDTYTGELFF. CDR3 sequence (DNA): TGTGCCAGCAGCTTGGACACCTACACCGGGGAGCTGTTTTTT.

This chain connects TRBV3-1 (or the pseudogene TRBV3-2) to TRBJ2-1; D remains ambiguous. The germline V gene has CDR1 LGHDT and CDR2 YNNKEL (reference sequence). The CDR3 totals 12 residues. V shed 3 bases and J shed 12 bases, with 12 bases lying between them. Written as DNA, the CDR3 is TGTGCCAGCAGCCACCAAGATCGAGCGCAGTTCTTC. It specifies CASSHQDRAQFF.

This CDR3 is CASSLDLSAGDTEAFF. The CDR3 region has the DNA TGTGCCAGCAGCTTAGATCTGTCGGCGGGGGACACTGAAGCTTTCTTT. V gene TRBV11-2 combines with J gene TRBJ1-1, with a possible D match to TRBD1 (5 bases). V lost 0 bases and J lost 3, with 14 bases in between. The CDR3 is made up of 16 amino acids. From germline, CDR1 is SGHAT and CDR2 FQNNGV.

This chain joins TRBV6-5 and TRBJ1-4, with no clear D. With 2 bases removed from V and 2 bases from J, the gap between germline ends came to 6 bases. CDR1 is MNHEY, CDR2 SVGAGI, per germline. The length of the CDR3 is 14 residues. CDR3 nucleotide sequence: TGTGCCAGCAGTTACGGAGGGACTAATGAAAAACTGTTTTTT. Translated: CASSYGGTNEKLFF.

The chain carries TRBV7-9 and TRBJ1-1; no reliable D call. Trimming removed 5 bases at V and 4 bases at J, with 14 bases between. The CDR3 is 14 residues long. The germline CDR1 and CDR2 sequences are SEHNR and FQNEAQ (reference sequence). CDR3 region: CASSPIVSGTEAFF. The CDR3 DNA reads TGTGCCAGCAGCCCAATAGTCTCGGGCACTGAAGCTTTCTTT.

The CDR3 region is CASSLAGGYQETQYF. The CDR3 DNA sequence: TGTGCCAGTAGTCTAGCGGGAGGGTACCAAGAGACCCAGTACTTC. This chain uses TRBV19 with TRBJ2-5, with 12 nucleotides matching TRBD2. Trimming at V came to 5 bases and at J to 0 bases, leaving 1 base not matched to a gene. The germline V gene encodes CDR1 LNHDA and CDR2 SQIVND (reference sequence). This CDR3 is 15 amino acids long.

The chain combines TRBV27 with TRBJ1-6; TRBD1 might be the D (6 bases). CDR1 and CDR2 (germline): MNHEY, SMNVEV (reference sequence). V was pared by 7 bases and J by 7 bases, with 14 bases between. This CDR3 spans 14 amino acids. The CDR3 loop is CASKGGSNNSPLHF. The CDR3 bases are TGTGCCAGCAAGGGGGGTTCTAACAATTCACCCCTCCACTTT.

The chain links TRBV30 to TRBJ2-2, with unresolved D. Germline V gives CDR1 GTSNPN, CDR2 SVGIG (reference sequence). The CDR3 runs 12 residues. Trimming stripped 0 bases from V and 8 bases from J, with 7 bases between. The CDR3 bases are TGTGCCTGGAGTGTACCATTAGGGGAGCTGTTTTTT. It encodes CAWSVPLGELFF. Together with reference TRBV30 and TRBJ2-2, the CDR3 gives the full variable domain: SQTIHQWPATLVQPVGSPLSLECTVEGTSNPNLYWYRQAAGRGLQLLFYSVGIGQISSEVPQNLSASRPQDRQFILSSKKLLLSDSGFYLCAWSVPLGELFFGEGSRLTVL.

This chain uses TRBV28 with TRBJ2-1, with 7 bases fitting TRBD2. This CDR3 has 14 residues. The V gene's germline CDR1 is MDHEN and CDR2 SYDVKM. Trimming cost V 6 bases and J 1 base; bases outside gene matches: 3. CDR3: CASRPSGSYNEQFF. DNA for the CDR3: TGTGCCAGCAGACCTAGCGGTTCCTACAATGAGCAGTTCTTC. The full variable domain, with the rest looked up from reference TRBV28 and TRBJ2-1, is DVKVTQSSRYLVKRTGEKVFLECVQDMDHENMFWYRQDPGLGLRLIYFSYDVKMKEKGDIPEGYSVSREKKERFSLILESASTNQTSMYLCASRPSGSYNEQFFGPGTRLTVL.

The rearrangement uses TRBV7-3 and TRBJ1-1; D might be TRBD1 (5 bases). CDR1 and CDR2 from the germline V gene are SGHTA and FQGTGA. Trimming removed 3 bases at V and 1 base at J, with 6 bases between. The CDR3 runs to 13 residues. The CDR3 protein is CASSLGQNTEAFF. CDR3 in DNA: TGTGCCAGCAGCTTGGGGCAGAACACTGAAGCTTTCTTT.

The V call is TRBV6-2 or TRBV6-3, the J call TRBJ2-3; the D gene is possibly TRBD2 (5 bases). There are 15 residues in the CDR3. V lost 4 bases to trimming and J lost 2 bases, with 13 bases between them. Germline loops: CDR1 MNHEY, CDR2 SVGEGT. The CDR3 DNA follows: TGTGCCAGCAGTTGGCGGACTTTACTCACAGATACGCAGTATTTT. The encoded protein is CASSWRTLLTDTQYF.

This chain joins TRBV6-6 and TRBJ1-4, with no clear D. Trimming removed 3 bases at V and 4 bases at J, with 6 bases between. The V gene's germline CDR1 is MNHNY and CDR2 SVGAGI (reference sequence). The CDR3 has 13 residues. CDR3 in DNA: TGTGCCAGCAGTTATAACAGTAATGAAAAACTGTTTTTT. Translating it yields CASSYNSNEKLFF.

This clone was seen once. V is TRBV6-5 and J is TRBJ2-3; D uncertain. The germline V gene encodes CDR1 MNHEY and CDR2 SVGAGI. Deletions cut 7 bases from V and 0 bases from J, with 5 bases between. CDR3 size: 12 residues. CDR3 sequence: CASTGSTDTQYF. CDR3 nucleotide sequence: TGTGCCAGCACGGGTAGCACAGATACGCAGTATTTT.

In DNA, the CDR3 is TGTGCCAGCAGCGTAGGGGCGGACACCGGGGAGCTGTTTTTT. Amino acids: CASSVGADTGELFF. The rearrangement links TRBV9 to TRBJ2-2; D ambiguous. Trimming took 0 bases from V and 3 from J, leaving 6 bases between them. Germline assignment: CDR1 SGDLS and CDR2 YYNGEE. CDR3 length equals 14 residues.

The V and J genes are TRBV28 and TRBJ1-5; 8 bases line up with TRBD1. The V gene end was trimmed by 6 bases and the J gene end by 6 bases; junction bases not matched to a gene: 10. CDR1 and CDR2 from the germline V gene are MDHEN and SYDVKM. CDR3 length equals 15 residues. As DNA, the CDR3 is TGTGCCAGCAGATTGGGGACAGGCGGAACTCAGCCCCAGCATTTT. It is translated as CASRLGTGGTQPQHF.

To note about this clone: This sample includes further DNA sequences coding for the same CDR3. V gene TRBV5-1 combines with J gene TRBJ1-3; perhaps TRBD1 as D (5 bases). With 0 bases removed from V and 0 bases from J, the gap between germline ends came to 13 bases. Germline CDR1 reads SGHRS; CDR2 reads YFSETQ. The CDR3 is 17 residues long. The CDR3 loop is CASSLEGRGFSGNTIYF. In DNA form, the CDR3 reads TGCGCCAGCAGCTTGGAGGGTCGGGGGTTCTCTGGAAACACCATATATTTT.

DNA of the CDR3: TGCGCCAGCAGCACTGACAGGGGGAGCTACAATGAGCAGTTCTTC. Amino acid sequence: CASSTDRGSYNEQFF. The chain carries TRBV4-3 and TRBJ2-1, with 9 bases matching TRBD1. The CDR3 runs to 15 residues. V lost 5 bases and J lost 3; bases outside the gene matches: 5. Germline V CDR1 and CDR2: LGHNA, YSLEER.

V is TRBV11-2 and J is TRBJ2-3; TRBD2 might be the D (5 bases). The CDR3 is made up of 15 amino acids. Trimming removed 0 bases from V and 2 bases from J, with 9 bases in between. Looked up from germline, CDR1 is SGHAT and CDR2 is FQNNGV. The CDR3 reads CASSLDRTLTDTQYF. The CDR3 bases are TGTGCCAGCAGCTTAGACCGGACTCTCACAGATACGCAGTATTTT. The full variable domain, completed using reference TRBV11-2 and TRBJ2-3, is EAGVAQSPRYKIIEKRQSVAFWCNPISGHATLYWYQQILGQGPKLLIQFQNNGVVDDSQLPKDRFSAERLKGVDSTLKIQPAKLEDSAVYLCASSLDRTLTDTQYFGPGTRLTVL.

The chain couples TRBV19 to TRBJ1-6, with a possible D match to TRBD1 (5 bases). Trimming pared 7 bases from V and 7 bases from J, leaving 11 bases between. The germline CDR1 and CDR2 sequences are LNHDA and SQIVND (reference sequence). This CDR3 has 13 amino acids. CDR3 in amino acids: CASTVGVNSPLHF. The DNA of the CDR3 is TGTGCCAGTACGGTAGGGGTAAATTCACCCCTCCACTTT. The full variable domain, completed using reference TRBV19 and TRBJ1-6, is DGGITQSPKYLFRKEGQNVTLSCEQNLNHDAMYWYRQDPGQGLRLIYYSQIVNDFQKGDIAEGYSVSREKKESFPLTVTSAQKNPTAFYLCASTVGVNSPLHFGNGTRLTVT.

The genes are TRBV30 and TRBJ2-7; the match to TRBD2 covers 7 bases. Losses at the gene ends were 1 base for V and 3 bases for J; bases not matched to a gene: 0. From germline, CDR1 is GTSNPN and CDR2 SVGIG (reference sequence). This CDR3 has 12 residues. CDR3 nucleotides: TGTGCCTGGAGTGGGGAGGGCTACGAGCAGTACTTC. As protein: CAWSGEGYEQYF.

The chain uses TRBV21-1 and TRBJ1-2; TRBD1, the table's D call, was not compared with the DNA. TRBV21-1 counts as a pseudogene. CDR3 length: 15 amino acids. The CDR3 bases are TGTGCCAGCAGCAAAGTATTGTCAGGGGAAGATGGCTACACCTTC. Protein product: CASSKVLSGEDGYTF.

The rearrangement uses TRBV23-1 and TRBJ1-1; no clear D. Being an ORF, TRBV23-1 has a function that is uncertain. V lost 0 bases, J lost 1 base, and 9 bases lay in between. The CDR3 runs to 15 residues. Here the CDR3 reads CASSQSRVANTEAFF. The CDR3 bases are TGCGCCAGCAGTCAATCGCGTGTTGCGAACACTGAAGCTTTCTTT.

This chain links TRBV18 with TRBJ1-6; 9 nucleotides align to TRBD1. The CDR3 extends over 15 amino acids. Trimming removed 3 bases from V and 5 bases from J; junction bases left unmatched: 2. Germline CDR1 KGHSH, CDR2 LQKENI. CDR3 in amino acids: CASSPDRGNNSPLHF. The CDR3 DNA reads TGTGCCAGCTCACCCGACAGGGGGAATAATTCACCCCTCCACTTT.

A single count supports this clone. This rearrangement joins TRBV6-5 to TRBJ2-1; a possible D gene is TRBD2 (6 bases). CDR1 and CDR2 (germline): MNHEY, SVGAGI. Trimming cost V 5 bases and J 0 bases, with 11 bases left between them. This CDR3 comprises 15 residues. In nucleotides, the CDR3 is TGTGCCAGCAGTACGGGACTGACCTCCTACAATGAGCAGTTCTTC. Amino acids: CASSTGLTSYNEQFF.

The sample holds one count of this clone. The chain combines TRBV28 with TRBJ2-5, with 9 bases matching TRBD1. Germline V gives CDR1 MDHEN, CDR2 SYDVKM. Trimming at V came to 3 bases and at J to 4 bases, leaving 6 bases not matched to a gene. The CDR3 length is 15 residues. For the CDR3, the DNA is TGTGCCAGCAGTTTCAATACAGGGGGCAGAGAGACCCAGTACTTC. The encoded protein is CASSFNTGGRETQYF.

This chain joins TRBV29-1 and TRBJ2-5; 8 bases agree with TRBD1. V was clipped by 7 bases and J by 1 base; unmatched bases: 8. Germline lookup yields CDR1 SQVTM and CDR2 ANQGSEA. The CDR3 runs 14 residues. CDR3 nucleotide sequence: TGCAGCGGGACCGGGACAGGCCTCCAAGAGACCCAGTACTTC. Encoded protein: CSGTGTGLQETQYF.

The chain is built from TRBV9 and TRBJ2-7; D not resolved. Trimming removed 0 bases from V and 3 bases from J, with 10 bases in between. CDR3 size: 14 residues. CDR1 and CDR2 (germline): SGDLS, YYNGEE. In nucleotides, the CDR3 is TGTGCCAGCAGCGTAGAAGGATTAGGCTACGAGCAGTACTTC. Protein sequence: CASSVEGLGYEQYF.

This clone has only one observation. This rearrangement joins TRBV11-2 to TRBJ1-2; D not resolved. Germline V gene data show CDR1 as SGHAT and CDR2 as FQNNGV. V lost 1 base and J lost 8, with 14 bases in between. CDR3 length: 14 residues. The CDR3, as DNA: TGTGCCAGCAGCTTAGGCACCTCATGGCGCGGCTACACCTTC. This translates into CASSLGTSWRGYTF. The full variable domain, its missing parts supplied by reference TRBV11-2 and TRBJ1-2, is EAGVAQSPRYKIIEKRQSVAFWCNPISGHATLYWYQQILGQGPKLLIQFQNNGVVDDSQLPKDRFSAERLKGVDSTLKIQPAKLEDSAVYLCASSLGTSWRGYTFGSGTRLTVV.